Below are 16 T cell receptor beta chains sequenced from a single sample in a study of T cells in women clearing cervical HPV infection. The protocol was immunoSEQ multiplex PCR, while the TCRdb copy is restricted to in-frame clones and leaves out a portion. This table holds around 24,000 clones. The sample consisted of blood buffy coat. The origin of the receptors is a woman between 18 and 70 years old with a cervical HPV16 infection that either progressed to CIN3+ or cleared (not recorded which).

In the case of this clone: The read is 3 residues too short to cover the CDR3 end, so that end is filled in from the germline J gene. This chain uses TRBV7-9 with TRBJ2-7; D might be TRBD2 (5 bases). Deletions cut 5 bases from V and 1 base from J, with 9 bases between. The CDR3 is 13 amino acids. Germline CDR1 is SEHNR and CDR2 is FQNEAQ (reference sequence). The CDR3 bases that were read are TGTGCCAGCAGCCCGGGGTTTTCCTACGAG. Amino acid sequence: CASSPGFSYE. The CDR3 in full is CASSPGFSYEQYF.

Details on this clone: The missing CDR3 end, 3 residues past where the read stops, is filled in from the germline J gene. This rearrangement joins TRBV20-1 to TRBJ1-2; perhaps TRBD1 as D (6 bases). The germline V gene has CDR1 DFQATT and CDR2 SNEGSKA (reference sequence). CDR3 size: 14 residues. V was trimmed by 0 bases and J by 4 bases, leaving 12 bases between them. CDR3 protein: CSARDFGQFYGYTF. The part of the CDR3 DNA that was read is TGCAGTGCTAGAGATTTCGGACAGTTCTATGGC.

Notes on this clone: From the germline J gene comes the end of the CDR3, since the read stops 3 residues before it. This rearrangement joins TRBV13 to TRBJ2-1; D possibly corresponds to TRBD1 (6 bases). The V end lost 5 bases, the J end lost 3 bases, and 14 bases lay between the germline ends. The CDR3 has 15 amino acids. The germline V gene has CDR1 PRHDT and CDR2 FYEKMQ (reference sequence). Here the CDR3 reads CASSPGQPNYNEQFF. The covered CDR3 bases are TGTGCCAGCAGCCCCGGACAGCCAAACTACAATGAG. Full variable domain (remainder filled in from reference TRBV13 and TRBJ2-1): AAGVIQSPRHLIKEKRETATLKCYPIPRHDTVYWYQQGPGQDPQFLISFYEKMQSDKGSIPDRFSAQQFSDYHSELNMSSLELGDSALYFCASSPGQPNYNEQFFGPGTRLTVL.

A remark on this clone: The read comes to an end 3 residues before the CDR3 does, leaving the germline J gene to fill in the end. The rearrangement uses TRBV6-2 or TRBV6-3 and TRBJ2-7, with D hard to call. CDR1 MNHEY and CDR2 SVGEGT come from the germline V gene. This CDR3 spans 15 amino acids. With 7 bases removed from V and 0 bases from J, the gap between germline ends came to 16 bases. CDR3 DNA (partial): TGTGCCAGCAACGGCTTTGCGGTGAGCTCCTACGAG. Its protein is CASNGFAVSSYE. The full CDR3 is CASNGFAVSSYEQYF.

A note on this clone: The DNA ends 3 residues before the CDR3 does, and the rest of the CDR3 is filled in from the germline J gene. V is TRBV20-1 and J is TRBJ1-6; TRBD1 is a possible D gene (5 bases). Germline lookup yields CDR1 DFQATT and CDR2 SNEGSKA (reference sequence). This CDR3 is built from 15 residues. Trimming left V 1 base short and J 5 bases short, with 12 bases between. Here the CDR3 reads CSARVLGQDNSPLHF. CDR3 DNA, as far as it was read: TGCAGTGCTAGAGTGTTGGGGCAGGATAATTCACCC.

By frequency, this clone registers medium-sized. The read is 3 residues too short to cover the CDR3 end, so that end is filled in from the germline J gene. J is TRBJ2-1 and V is TRBV2; no definite D call. V lost 11 bases and J 8 bases, leaving 10 bases between the germline ends. Germline CDR1 reads SNHLY; CDR2 reads FYNNEI. This CDR3 contains 10 residues. The CDR3 spells CASEPYEQFF. The CDR3 bases that were read are TGTGCCTCCGAGCCGTATGAG.

As for this clone: Read coverage stops 3 residues before the CDR3 terminus; the germline J gene supplies the remainder. This chain uses TRBV20-1 with TRBJ2-3; unclear D gene. The CDR3 sequence is 13 residues long. Germline V gene data show CDR1 as DFQATT and CDR2 as SNEGSKA (reference sequence). The CDR3 is CSARLNRQETQYF. CDR3 DNA (partial): TGCAGTGCTAGACTTAACAGACAAGAGACG.

A word on this clone: The CDR3 end lies 3 residues beyond the end of the read and is filled in from the germline J gene. This chain uses TRBV30 with TRBJ2-2; 10 nucleotides align to TRBD1. Germline loops: CDR1 GTSNPN, CDR2 SVGIG (reference sequence). The CDR3 covers 14 residues. Here the CDR3 reads CAWSPGQGVSPLFF. CDR3 bases read: TGTGCCTGGAGTCCAGGACAGGGGGTTTCACCG.

Comment on this clone: The read finishes 3 residues shy of the CDR3 end, and the germline J gene is used to complete it. The rearrangement uses TRBV9 and TRBJ2-7, with a tentative D call TRBD2 (7 bases). The CDR3 consists of 14 residues. Deletions cut 3 bases from V and 0 bases from J, with 10 bases between. Germline V CDR1 and CDR2: SGDLS, YYNGEE. The CDR3 DNA, read in part, is TGTGCCAGCAGCGAGGGGGGGAGCTCCTACGAG. It yields the protein CASSEGGSSYE. From start to end, the CDR3 is CASSEGGSSYEQYF.

As for this clone: The read terminates 3 residues before the CDR3 end, so the remaining end is supplied by the germline J gene. The chain has TRBV20-1 and TRBJ2-3; maybe TRBD2 (7 bases). Germline CDR1 reads DFQATT; CDR2 reads SNEGSKA (reference sequence). The CDR3 sequence is 16 residues long. Trimming stripped 6 bases from V and 2 bases from J, with 21 bases between. The CDR3 bases that were read are TGCAGTGCCGACTGGGGGGAGGGGGGGCCCACAGATACG. Encoded protein: CSADWGEGGPTDT. The full CDR3 protein reads CSADWGEGGPTDTQYF.

Regarding this clone: The sequence runs out 3 residues before the end of the CDR3; the remainder is reconstructed from the germline J gene. The J gene is TRBJ1-1, the V gene TRBV10-3; 8 bases align to TRBD1. The germline V gene encodes CDR1 ENHRY and CDR2 SYGVKD. The CDR3 runs to 14 residues. J lost 4 bases, V lost 7 bases, and 8 bases had no gene match. This CDR3 reads CAITQGAQGTEAFF. The part of the CDR3 DNA that was read is TGTGCCATCACCCAGGGGGCGCAGGGCACTGAA.

Notes on this clone: The read falls 3 residues short of the CDR3 end, and the missing part is taken from the germline J gene. This chain links TRBV19 with TRBJ2-5, with D hard to call. Per germline, CDR1 LNHDA and CDR2 SQIVND (reference sequence). CDR3 length: 15 residues. Trimming shortened V by 0 bases and J by 2 bases, and 10 bases separated the two germline ends. CDR3 bases read: TGTGCCAGTAGTATAGATCCAGGATTGCAAGAGACC. Translation: CASSIDPGLQET. The complete CDR3 sequence is CASSIDPGLQETQYF.

A word on this clone: The read stops 3 residues short of the end of the CDR3; the missing end is completed from the germline J gene. V usage is TRBV7-2 and J usage is TRBJ1-4; 7 bases are shared with TRBD1. From germline, CDR1 is SGHTA and CDR2 FQGNSA. V was pared by 4 bases and J by 5 bases, with 4 bases of the junction left unmatched. This CDR3 spans 14 amino acids. CDR3 protein: CASSSGGRNEKLFF. CDR3 DNA, as far as it was read: TGTGCCAGCAGCTCAGGGGGGAGGAATGAAAAA. The full variable domain, its missing parts supplied by reference TRBV7-2 and TRBJ1-4, is GAGVSQSPSNKVTEKGKDVELRCDPISGHTALYWYRQSLGQGLEFLIYFQGNSAPDKSGLPSDRFSAERTGGSVSTLTIQRTQQEDSAVYLCASSSGGRNEKLFFGSGTQLSVL.

About this clone: The observed sequence ends 3 residues before the CDR3 terminus, with the missing tail filled in from the germline J gene. The chain is built from TRBV18 and TRBJ2-1; 7 bases are a match to TRBD1. In germline, CDR1 is KGHSH, CDR2 LQKENI. V was clipped by 6 bases and J by 0 bases; unmatched bases: 11. The CDR3 runs to 17 residues. The CDR3 DNA, read in part, is TGTGCCAGCTCCCCCGGGGACAGTCAGTACTCCTACAATGAG. Translated: CASSPGDSQYSYNE. The complete CDR3 reads CASSPGDSQYSYNEQFF.

As regards this clone: The read terminates 3 residues before the CDR3 end, so the remaining end is supplied by the germline J gene. The V and J genes are TRBV2 and TRBJ1-3, with 7 bases lining up with TRBD1. This CDR3 contains 14 residues. The V gene's germline CDR1 is SNHLY and CDR2 FYNNEI. J gave up 9 bases and V 4 bases, and 9 bases lay outside the gene matches. Partial CDR3 DNA: TGTGCCAGCAGTGCCAGGGCAGGGGGTAGCACC. Translation gives CASSARAGGST. The full CDR3 protein is CASSARAGGSTIYF. The full variable domain, in which reference TRBV2 and TRBJ1-3 provide the parts outside the CDR3, is EPEVTQTPSHQVTQMGQEVILRCVPISNHLYFYWYRQILGQKVEFLVSFYNNEISEKSEIFDDQFSVERPDGSNFTLKIRSTKLEDSAMYFCASSARAGGSTIYFGEGSWLTVV.

On this clone itself: The observed sequence ends 3 residues before the CDR3 terminus, with the missing tail filled in from the germline J gene. This rearrangement joins TRBV7-3 to TRBJ1-1; 7 positions match TRBD1. The CDR3 has 16 residues. V shed 0 bases, J shed 5 bases, and the junction held 9 bases outside the gene matches. Germline-derived CDR1 and CDR2 are SGHTA and FQGTGA. CDR3 bases read: TGTGCCAGCAGCTTAACGACAGGGTCCCTTACGACTGAA. It specifies CASSLTTGSLTTE. The entire CDR3 protein reads CASSLTTGSLTTEAFF.